This T cell receptor (beta chain) was recorded in a study of regulatory T cells in long-lasting Graves disease (dated by TCRdb to about 2021). Study-wide context: Newly diagnosed Graves' disease patients had taken antithyroid drugs for less than 3 months. The study was conducted in China and was registered as a clinical trial. A total of 33 samples underwent TCR sequencing, from around 13 patients with persistent Graves' disease and roughly 20 patients with newly diagnosed Graves' disease. Peripheral blood TCR sequencing and RNA sequencing compared persistent Graves' disease patients with newly diagnosed Graves' disease patients.

Trimming at the junction amounts to 4 bases on V and 1 base on J, and the germline ends lie 14 bases apart. The cysteine opens and the phenylalanine closes a CDR3 of 15 amino acids. Only the CDR3 portion is preserved as DNA: 45 bases, with reading frame beginning at the first base. The germline V gene specifies SGHRS as CDR1 and YFSETQ as CDR2. Read against the paper, the sample's time point label means: newly diagnosed GD, antithyroid drugs for less than 3 months. For both TCR sequencing and RNA sequencing, RNA was extracted from PBMCs in TRIzol. The diagnosis of Graves' disease was made according to American Thyroid Association guidelines. The patients came from an endocrinology department in Xi'an, China. Each patient gave approximately 9 milliliters of peripheral blood, collected in an EDTA anticoagulant tube. Ficoll Paque Plus density gradient separation was used to isolate PBMCs, and no further T cell sorting was performed. RNA quality was checked with an Agilent 2100 Bioanalyzer and agarose gel, and concentration with a NanoDrop 2000.

This clonotype was seen a handful of times. Its antigen has not been determined. Base qualities are not at hand, and no much larger clone is one base apart. Library prep was done by multiplex PCR. Sequencing was performed on an Illumina HiSeq 4000. To build TCR beta libraries, CDR3 regions were amplified by Arm-PCR using iRepertoire HTBI primers. Before sequencing, the PCR products underwent gel purification. Per the original workflow: A total of 62 TRBV and under 15 TRBJ segments were identified across samples and were used for gene usage analysis of CDR3 amino acid clonotypes. COPE and FqMerger were used to merge filtered high-quality paired reads into contigs. BLAST was used to align contigs to IMGT TRBV, TRBD and TRBJ reference genes, and CDR3 was defined according to IMGT. Highly expanded clones were defined as clonotypes with a frequency above 0.1%. Repertoire diversity was measured by Shannon entropy, and V-J evenness by the Gini coefficient. Public clonotypes were defined as clonotypes shared by more than one individual. TCRdb itself trimmed the public reads at Q25 with fastp, ran MiXCR and retained productive beta chains. Rows merge per CDR3 protein into single entries with the most common DNA and genes. The authors' filters were not applied to this entry. The sample table records 350,000 to 450,000 distinct CDR3 sequences; approximately 12% of these occur just once. Of the sample, 18% is held by the ten largest clones.

On the study overall, not on this receptor specifically: Only the TCR beta chain was sequenced and analyzed. Lower TCR Shannon entropy and fewer highly expanded clones were observed in persistent Graves' disease patients than in newly diagnosed patients, which suggested clonal expansion. Peripheral blood alone was examined, since thyroid tissue, which constituted the primary lesion, could not be accessed. Preferential use of TRBV28, TRBJ1-2 and TRBJ2-5 was observed in persistent disease, whereas TRBV20-1 and TRBJ2-1 were favored in newly diagnosed disease. Persistent patients shared more public clonotypes among themselves (around 3,000) than newly diagnosed patients did (over 900). The small sample size was acknowledged by the authors as a limitation that may reduce accuracy.

This sample was also put to use in a study of T cells in Graves' hyperthyroidism and ophthalmopathy. The second publication reports: A patient counted as having stable Graves' hyperthyroidism if no progression to ophthalmopathy occurred over 18 months of follow-up. The hyperthyroidism patients were between 18 and 65 years old and newly diagnosed, with a disease duration of less than 2 months. Any patient with an uncontrolled infection, another autoimmune disease, pregnancy or lactation was excluded. Diagnoses were established on the basis of clinical symptoms, serum thyroxine and TRAb, thyroid ultrasound, and orbital computed tomography. The first round of RT-PCR for the TCR CDR3 was performed with the HTBI primer set and the Qiagen OneStep RT-PCR kit. Most expanded thyroid clonotypes (frequency above 0.001) were also found in blood, which suggests that blood repertoires may mirror thyroid immune responses. A model built on a 13 V-J signature distinguished ophthalmopathy from stable hyperthyroidism, reaching around 90% sensitivity and 81.08% specificity in cross-validation and 80%/75% in testing. During validation, the model predicted progression to ophthalmopathy a median of about 5.9 months ahead of onset, with roughly 65% sensitivity and 72.22% specificity. To identify TCR V-J signatures that set the groups apart, the researchers used a discovery cohort of 100 patients, made up of 40 to 45 with Graves' ophthalmopathy and 57 with stable Graves' hyperthyroidism. Prospective prediction of ophthalmopathy was tested in an independent validation cohort consisting of 18 hyperthyroidism patients and approximately 16 patients who later progressed to ophthalmopathy. The approximately 98 discovery patients were randomly divided into training and test sets at a 7:3 ratio. In several Graves' hyperthyroidism patients, the study also compared T-cell repertoires from thyroid tissue with T-cell repertoires from blood. Following sampling, methimazole starting at 30 mg daily was given to hyperthyroidism patients, and high-dose intravenous methylprednisolone was given to ophthalmopathy patients. Libraries were constructed in a second round of multiplex PCR, after which size selection and purification were carried out. Paired-end sequencing of the libraries was performed with 100 bp reads on an Illumina HiSeq2000. SOAPnuke was used to process the raw data, throwing out any read that contained adapters or uncalled bases, had a mean Phred below 15, or lacked an exact constant-primer or identifier match. COPE v1.2.5 was used to merge high-quality paired reads, and clonotypes were defined as unique nucleotide sequences. Clonotypes were aligned to IMGT TRBV, TRBD and TRBJ reference segments using MiTCR v1.1. The analysis was restricted to V-J combinations with a frequency above 0.0001, which together covered 99.2% of the repertoires. A TCS score was defined as the ratio of F50 (clonal expansion) to E x V (chaos), with BLOSUM62-based TCRdist applied between CDR3 peptides within each V-J. Welch's t-statistics and random forest reduced 450 to 600 V-J features to 10 to 15, which were used in a naive Bayes classifier (R e1071). Sample size was not statistically predetermined, and investigators were not blinded to group allocation. The paper reports TCR Vbeta CDR3 sequencing of about 140 peripheral blood samples: 40 to 45 ophthalmopathy, around 80 hyperthyroidism and some 17 progressor patients.

This TCR was sampled from a woman younger than 30 with Graves disease. Donor details come from another sample of the same person, matched by shared clones. The chain uses TRBV5-1 and TRBJ1-1; the D gene assignment is ambiguous. Sequenced here: peripheral blood mononuclear cells (PBMCs), sampled at new diagnosis, from a patient treated with antithyroid drugs. Read as DNA, the sequence is TGCGCCAGCAGCGGCGGTCATACCCGGAACACTGAAGCTTTCTTT. This codes for CASSGGHTRNTEAFF. The reference TRBV5-1 and TRBJ1-1 proteins fill in what lies around the CDR3, so the full variable domain reads KAGVTQTPRYLIKTRGQQVTLSCSPISGHRSVSWYQQTPGQGLQFLFEYFSETQRNKGNFPGRFSGRQFSNSRSEMNVSTLELGDSALYLCASSGGHTRNTEAFFGQGTRLTVV.